The 13 T cell receptor beta chains presented below share a single source sample, sequenced in a study of control samples from healthy donors and cancer patients. Profiled with immunoSEQ multiplex PCR; TCRdb holds only in-frame clones, not every one. The sample lists about 82,000 clones, 85% to 95% seen once, with roughly 5% in the top ten. Input material: blood. The origin of the receptors is a woman aged 18-29 years in good health.

This clone was seen only a few times. The chain recombines TRBV11-2 with TRBJ1-1, with 12 positions matching TRBD1. The CDR3 is made up of 17 amino acids. V lost 6 bases, J lost 3 bases, and 11 bases stayed unmatched. Germline CDR1 is SGHAT and CDR2 is FQNNGV. The CDR3 coding sequence is TGTGCCAGCAGAGCCAACCTCGGGACAGGGGGCGACACTGAAGCTTTCTTT. Translating gives CASRANLGTGGDTEAFF.

This clone was observed once. The V gene is TRBV10-3, the J gene TRBJ2-3; D possibly corresponds to TRBD1 (6 bases). Germline CDR1 ENHRY, CDR2 SYGVKD. The CDR3 has 18 residues. The V gene lost 6 bases and the J gene lost 0 bases, with 22 bases spanning the gap. CDR3 DNA sequence: TGTGCCATCAGGGATACCTCAGGGGCCCTGGTAAGCACAGATACGCAGTATTTT. It translates to CAIRDTSGALVSTDTQYF.

The chain has TRBV7-9 and TRBJ1-2; D perhaps matches TRBD1 (6 bases). Germline lookup yields CDR1 SEHNR and CDR2 FQNEAQ (reference sequence). Trimming took 1 base from V and 4 from J, leaving 7 bases between them. The CDR3 is 13 residues long. The CDR3 reads CASSLEGVYGYTF. In DNA, the CDR3 is TGTGCCAGCAGCTTAGAGGGGGTCTATGGCTACACCTTC. Full variable domain (rest looked up from reference TRBV7-9 and TRBJ1-2): DTGVSQNPRHKITKRGQNVTFRCDPISEHNRLYWYRQTLGQGPEFLTYFQNEAQLEKSRLLSDRFSAERPKGSFSTLEIQRTEQGDSAMYLCASSLEGVYGYTFGSGTRLTVV.

V gene TRBV4-2 combines with J gene TRBJ1-6; D is unclear. Per the germline V gene, CDR1 is LGHNA and CDR2 is YNFKEQ. The CDR3 extends over 15 amino acids. The V and J ends lost 0 bases and 4 bases respectively, with 7 bases between them. DNA of the CDR3: TGTGCCAGCAGCCAAGAGGACGGTTATAATTCACCCCTCCACTTT. Protein product: CASSQEDGYNSPLHF.

This chain links TRBV29-1 with TRBJ1-2; D not resolved. Germline V gene sequence: CDR1 SQVTM, CDR2 ANQGSEA. The CDR3 sequence is 12 residues long. Between the trimmed V and J ends, which lost 4 bases and 4 bases, there was a span of 10 bases. CDR3: CSVVGQLYGYTF. The CDR3 coding sequence is TGCAGCGTTGTCGGCCAACTCTATGGCTACACCTTC.

This clone occurred once. The chain employs TRBV19 and TRBJ1-5; D is perhaps TRBD1 (5 bases). V was trimmed by 10 bases and J by 0 bases, leaving 22 bases between them. Germline V gene lookup returns CDR1 LNHDA and CDR2 SQIVND (reference sequence). CDR3 size: 17 residues. The chain's CDR3 is CATSAIGTGTSNQPQHF. In DNA, the CDR3 is TGTGCCACCTCGGCCATTGGGACGGGGACTAGCAATCAGCCCCAGCATTTT.

CDR3 residues: CASSLPGQSRWGYTF. The CDR3 DNA reads as TGTGCCAGCAGCTTACCGGGACAGAGCCGTTGGGGCTACACCTTC. V usage is TRBV7-9 and J usage is TRBJ1-2; 7 bases align to TRBD1. Germline V CDR1 and CDR2: SEHNR, FQNEAQ (reference sequence). The CDR3 is made up of 15 amino acids. V lost 2 bases and J lost 8; bases outside the gene matches: 11. Complete variable domain (other parts from reference TRBV7-9 and TRBJ1-2): DTGVSQNPRHKITKRGQNVTFRCDPISEHNRLYWYRQTLGQGPEFLTYFQNEAQLEKSRLLSDRFSAERPKGSFSTLEIQRTEQGDSAMYLCASSLPGQSRWGYTFGSGTRLTVV.

V gene TRBV10-2 combines with J gene TRBJ2-7; TRBD1 agrees at 7 bases. The CDR3 contains 17 residues. Germline CDR1 reads WSHSY; CDR2 reads SAAADI. Trimming at V came to 0 bases and at J to 2 bases, leaving 10 bases not matched to a gene. CDR3 in amino acids: CASSESHPGTVTYEQYF. The DNA for the CDR3 is TGCGCCAGCAGTGAGTCTCATCCCGGGACAGTCACCTACGAGCAGTACTTC.

The table lists this clone with a count of one. The chain links TRBV15 to TRBJ2-7, with TRBD1 matching 9 bases. This CDR3 has 14 amino acids. Germline V gives CDR1 LNHNV, CDR2 YYDKDF (reference sequence). V dropped 3 bases and J dropped 2; count of bases not matched to a gene: 2. As DNA, the CDR3 is TGTGCCACCAGCAGGGGACAGGGTACCTACGAGCAGTACTTC. Its protein product is CATSRGQGTYEQYF.

This chain connects TRBV28 to TRBJ2-7; the D call may be TRBD1 or TRBD2 (5 bases each). The germline V and J ends were trimmed by 7 bases and 4 bases, with 20 bases remaining between them. Germline CDR1 is MDHEN and CDR2 is SYDVKM. This CDR3 has 15 residues. The CDR3 DNA is TGTGCCAGCACCACACCCGGGACCGCCCTGTACGAGCAGTACTTC. It translates to CASTTPGTALYEQYF.

This clone has a single count. V usage is TRBV19 and J usage is TRBJ1-1; D gene unclear. Trimming took off 6 bases at V and 2 bases at J, with 19 bases between the two ends. The CDR3 extends over 16 amino acids. Germline V gene sequence: CDR1 LNHDA, CDR2 SQIVND (reference sequence). The CDR3 DNA reads TGTGCCAGTAGGAATCCAGGTGGTAGAACAAACACTGAAGCTTTCTTT. Translation: CASRNPGGRTNTEAFF.

The chain has TRBV25-1 and TRBJ2-3, with TRBD2 identical over 10 bases. V was pared by 5 bases and J by 1 base, with 9 bases of the junction left unmatched. Germline CDR1 is MGHDK and CDR2 is SYGVNS. The CDR3 length is 17 residues. This CDR3 reads CASSYTAGGRRTDTQYF. Written as DNA, the CDR3 is TGTGCCAGCAGTTACACAGCGGGAGGGCGGCGCACAGATACGCAGTATTTT.

The chain is built from TRBV7-2 and TRBJ2-3; TRBD2 matches at 15 bases. V lost 1 base and J lost 0; bases outside the gene matches: 2. CDR3 size: 18 residues. CDR1 and CDR2 from the germline V gene are SGHTA and FQGNSA. The CDR3 DNA sequence: TGTGCCAGCAGCTTAGTAGGGACTAGCGGGGGGAGCACAGATACGCAGTATTTT. It encodes CASSLVGTSGGSTDTQYF. Full variable domain (outside the CDR3, taken from reference TRBV7-2 and TRBJ2-3): GAGVSQSPSNKVTEKGKDVELRCDPISGHTALYWYRQSLGQGLEFLIYFQGNSAPDKSGLPSDRFSAERTGGSVSTLTIQRTQQEDSAVYLCASSLVGTSGGSTDTQYFGPGTRLTVL.